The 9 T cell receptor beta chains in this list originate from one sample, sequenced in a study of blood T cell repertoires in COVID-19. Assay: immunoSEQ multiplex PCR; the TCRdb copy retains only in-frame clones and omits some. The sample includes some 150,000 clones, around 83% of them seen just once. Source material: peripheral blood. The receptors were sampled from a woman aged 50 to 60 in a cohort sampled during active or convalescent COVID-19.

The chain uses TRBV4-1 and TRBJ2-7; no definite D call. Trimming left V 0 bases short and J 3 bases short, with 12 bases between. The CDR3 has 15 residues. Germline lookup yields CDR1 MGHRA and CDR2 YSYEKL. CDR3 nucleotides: TGCGCCAGCAGCCAAGACAGGTCAGATCGCTACGAGCAGTACTTC. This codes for CASSQDRSDRYEQYF.

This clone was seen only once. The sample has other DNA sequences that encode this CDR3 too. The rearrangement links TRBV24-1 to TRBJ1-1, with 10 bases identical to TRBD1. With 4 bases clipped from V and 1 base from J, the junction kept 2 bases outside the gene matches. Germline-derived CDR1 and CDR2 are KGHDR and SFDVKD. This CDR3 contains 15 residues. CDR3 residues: CATSDDRGQNTEAFF. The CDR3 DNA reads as TGTGCCACCAGTGACGACAGGGGGCAGAACACTGAAGCTTTCTTT.

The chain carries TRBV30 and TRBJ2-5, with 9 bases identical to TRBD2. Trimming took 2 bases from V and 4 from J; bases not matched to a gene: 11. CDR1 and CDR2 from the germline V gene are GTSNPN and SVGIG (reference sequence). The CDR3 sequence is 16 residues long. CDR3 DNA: TGTGCCTGGAGTCGACTCGGCGGGGGGGCCCCAGAGACCCAGTACTTC. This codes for CAWSRLGGGAPETQYF. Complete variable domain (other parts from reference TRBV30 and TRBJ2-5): SQTIHQWPATLVQPVGSPLSLECTVEGTSNPNLYWYRQAAGRGLQLLFYSVGIGQISSEVPQNLSASRPQDRQFILSSKKLLLSDSGFYLCAWSRLGGGAPETQYFGPGTRLLVL.

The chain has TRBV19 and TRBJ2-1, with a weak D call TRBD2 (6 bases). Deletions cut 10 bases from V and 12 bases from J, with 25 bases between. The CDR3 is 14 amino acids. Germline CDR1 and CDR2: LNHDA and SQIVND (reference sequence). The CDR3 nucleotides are TGTGCCACTGGGGGGTGGGCCCCTCAGGGAGGGCAGTTCTTC. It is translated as CATGGWAPQGGQFF.

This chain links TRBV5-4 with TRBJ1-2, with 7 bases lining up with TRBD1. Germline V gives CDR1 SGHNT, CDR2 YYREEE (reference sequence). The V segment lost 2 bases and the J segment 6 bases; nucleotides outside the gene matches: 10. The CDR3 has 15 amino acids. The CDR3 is CASSLGWRQGDGYTF. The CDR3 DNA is TGTGCCAGCAGCTTAGGTTGGCGACAGGGCGATGGCTACACCTTC.

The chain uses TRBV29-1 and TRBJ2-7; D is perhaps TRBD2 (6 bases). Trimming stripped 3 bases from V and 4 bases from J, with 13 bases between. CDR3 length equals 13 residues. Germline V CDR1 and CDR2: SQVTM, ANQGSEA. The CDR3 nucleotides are TGCAGCGTTGAGGGGGGTCACGGGTACGAGCAGTACTTC. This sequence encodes CSVEGGHGYEQYF.

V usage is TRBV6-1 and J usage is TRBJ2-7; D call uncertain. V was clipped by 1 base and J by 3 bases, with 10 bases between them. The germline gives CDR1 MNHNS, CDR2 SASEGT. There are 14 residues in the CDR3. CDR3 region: CASSEVVGDYEQYF. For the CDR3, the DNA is TGTGCCAGCAGTGAAGTAGTCGGAGACTACGAGCAGTACTTC.

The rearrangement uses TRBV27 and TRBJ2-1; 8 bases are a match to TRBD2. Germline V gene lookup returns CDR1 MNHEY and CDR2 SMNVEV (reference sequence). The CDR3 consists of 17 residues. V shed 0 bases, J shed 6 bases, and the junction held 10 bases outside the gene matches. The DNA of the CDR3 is TGTGCCAGCAGTTTATCGAGGCGGGGGGCCGTCGCCAATGAGCAGTTCTTC. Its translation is CASSLSRRGAVANEQFF.

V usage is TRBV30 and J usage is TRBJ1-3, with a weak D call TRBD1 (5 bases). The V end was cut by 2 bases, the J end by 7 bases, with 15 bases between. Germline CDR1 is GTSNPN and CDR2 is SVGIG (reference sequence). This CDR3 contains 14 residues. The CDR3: CAWSSGLRTNTIYF. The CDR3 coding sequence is TGTGCCTGGAGTTCGGGACTGCGGACGAACACCATATATTTT.